These 8 T cell receptor beta chains were all obtained from the same sample, sequenced in a study of identical twins. TCRdb ran MiXCR on the 5' RACE reads and lists one entry per CDR3 protein. The sample includes under 350,000 distinct CDR3 sequences, roughly 10% of them seen just once. The data also belong to a second study, concerning yellow fever vaccine responses in identical twins.

Sequencing was carried out using CD8+ T cells sorted from blood. These receptors originate from a woman between 18 and 29 years old in good health.

A few counts support this clonotype. The gene calls are TRBV29-1 and TRBJ2-5; 10 positions agree with TRBD2. V lost 5 bases and J lost 4; bases outside the gene matches: 4. CDR3 length equals 13 residues. CDR1 is SQVTM and CDR2 is ANQGSEA in the germline V gene. CDR3 region: CSVLLAGRETQYF. The CDR3 nucleotides are TGCAGCGTTCTACTAGCGGGAAGAGAGACCCAGTACTTC.

Many counts were recorded for this clonotype. This chain joins TRBV7-9 and TRBJ2-7; TRBD2 is a possible D gene (5 bases). The V and J ends lost 5 bases and 7 bases respectively, with 21 bases between them. CDR3 size: 15 residues. From germline, CDR1 is SEHNR and CDR2 FQNEAQ (reference sequence). The CDR3 coding sequence is TGTGCCAGCAGCGCGACCTCTATGACTTCGGGGGAGCAGTACTTC. Amino acids: CASSATSMTSGEQYF.

Many counts were recorded for this clonotype. This sequence joins TRBV29-1 and TRBJ2-1, with D perhaps given as TRBD1 or TRBD2 (5 bases each). The CDR3 totals 14 residues. V was trimmed by 4 bases and J by 8 bases, leaving 18 bases between them. CDR1 is SQVTM, CDR2 ANQGSEA, per germline. CDR3 nucleotide sequence: TGCAGCGTTGGTGATAGGGGCCGAGCGGATGAGCAGTTCTTC. This translates into CSVGDRGRADEQFF.

As concerns this clonotype: A clone one base away is much larger, so this may be a read error. The chain uses TRBV9 and TRBJ2-5; no firm D call. This CDR3 contains 13 residues. Germline V lookup: CDR1 SGDLS, CDR2 YYNGEE. The DNA of the CDR3 is TGTGCCAGCAGCGGGACGGCGATGGAGACCCAGCACTTC. Translation gives CASSGTAMETQHF.

As to this clonotype: A clone one base away is much larger, so this may be a read error. This chain links TRBV29-1 with TRBJ2-1, with D perhaps being TRBD1 or TRBD2 (5 bases each). The V and J ends lost 0 bases and 6 bases respectively, with 18 bases between them. The germline CDR1 and CDR2 sequences are SQVTM and ANQGSEA. CDR3 length equals 16 residues. The CDR3 reads CSVEDLGMGVSNEQFF. In nucleotides, the CDR3 is TGCAGCGTTGAAGATCTGGGGATGGGGGTTAGCAATGAGCAGTTCTTC.

The genes are TRBV7-2 and TRBJ2-7; D tentatively reads TRBD1 or TRBD2 (5 bases each). The V gene's germline CDR1 is SGHTA and CDR2 FQGNSA. The CDR3 totals 14 residues. Trimming shortened V by 2 bases and J by 3 bases, and 11 bases separated the two germline ends. The CDR3 bases are TGTGCCAGCAGCTTATGGGACGGAGACTACGAGCAGTACTTC. This translates into CASSLWDGDYEQYF.

The chain carries TRBV2 and TRBJ2-5; D may be TRBD2 (6 bases). The CDR3 runs 15 residues. Trimming left V 8 bases short and J 1 base short, with 17 bases between. The germline V gene has CDR1 SNHLY and CDR2 FYNNEI. In DNA form, the CDR3 reads TGTGCCAGCCCCCGGGGGAGCGCACCCCAAGAGACCCAGTACTTC. Amino acids: CASPRGSAPQETQYF.

Ten or more counts support this clonotype. The rearrangement joins TRBV4-3 to TRBJ2-7; 8 positions match TRBD2. The trim removed 4 bases at V and 2 bases at J, leaving 4 bases unmatched. The germline CDR1 and CDR2 sequences are LGHNA and YSLEER. CDR3 size: 14 residues. The DNA of the CDR3 is TGCGCCAGCAGCCCCACGACTAGCGCCTACGAGCAGTACTTC. Its translation is CASSPTTSAYEQYF.